This T cell receptor beta chain came from a study of identifying expanded T cells in peripheral blood. Study-wide points: Across healthy donors, higher total template counts meant significantly greater approximately two-week count variance. Over about two and four weeks, about 16 and 19 clones changed, versus roughly 1.1 between replicates.

Turning to this clone: Antigen specificity is unknown.

V was clipped by 6 bases and J by 6 bases; unmatched bases: 6. Germline-derived CDR1 and CDR2 are SQVTM and ANQGSEA. This CDR3 is 14 amino acids long. During the collection period, no donor immune events like infections were recorded. Sequencing was performed with immunoSEQ multiplex PCR; in TCRdb, only in-frame clones are kept and a portion is missing. The sample shows 120,000 or so clones, over 65% of them seen only once. The TCR comes from a person aged 18 to 70 in good health. The specimen sequenced was blood. This sequence joins TRBV29-1 and TRBJ2-1; 12 bases are a match to TRBD1. Written as DNA, the CDR3 is TGCAGCGTAACCACGGGACAGGGGGCCAATGAGCAGTTCTTC. Encoded protein: CSVTTGQGANEQFF.